The following is a TCR beta chain sequence with its context. This sample stems from a study of T cell responses to AZD1222 COVID-19 vaccine. The CDR3 runs 14 residues. Trimming cost V 9 bases and J 4 bases; bases outside gene matches: 6. CDR1 and CDR2 (germline): LNHDA, SQIVND (reference sequence). The table came from immunoSEQ multiplex PCR; TCRdb's copy has only in-frame clones and leaves some out. The table records roughly 130,000 clones, 88% of them present only once. This TCR was sampled from an adult in good health. This specimen was peripheral blood, taken on day 0 of MenACWY control vaccination. The chain employs TRBV19 and TRBJ1-4; 9 nucleotides agree with TRBD1. This chain's CDR3 is CASAPGQGNEKLFF. The CDR3 DNA follows: TGTGCCAGCGCACCGGGACAGGGTAATGAAAAACTGTTTTTT.